This entry describes one TCR beta chain. Antigen specificity is unknown. A read error may produce the germline difference seen at one junction end. This entry comes from a study of blood T cells in healthy people across ages. With a J-beta primer mix and a sample-barcoded 5' primer, a second PCR ran about 7 to 12 cycles. TCRdb recomputed calls from the 5' RACE reads with MiXCR, one row per CDR3 protein. The sample shows approximately 960,000 distinct CDR3 sequences, roughly 28% of them seen only once. Looked up from germline, CDR1 is MDHEN and CDR2 is SYDVKM. The CDR3 consists of 16 residues. General study results and limits: Long-lived donors carried more naive CD4+ cells and greater diversity than aged donors.

This same sample was also part of a study on T cells of mothers and their children. That work adds: Each 15 ul cDNA reaction used roughly 1.6 ug RNA; all RNA was used.

The clonotype originates from a woman in her thirties or forties in good health. The rearrangement links TRBV28 to TRBJ1-3, with D possibly being TRBD1 (6 bases). Source material: blood. CDR3 bases: TGTGCCAGCGGTTTAACAGGGAGCAGGAGTGGAAACACCACATATTTT. Translation: CASGLTGSRSGNTTYF.